Given below is one T cell receptor (beta chain) in context. The data originate from a study of blood T cell repertoires in COVID-19. Assay: immunoSEQ multiplex PCR; the TCRdb copy retains only in-frame clones and omits some. The sample carries roughly 500,000 clones, roughly 89% recorded once. The germline V gene has CDR1 SNHLY and CDR2 FYNNEI. The V end was cut by 6 bases, the J end by 4 bases, with 7 bases between. The length of the CDR3 is 12 residues. Sequencing was carried out using peripheral blood. The rearrangement joins TRBV2 to TRBJ2-1; D remains ambiguous. The source is a man aged 18-30 years with COVID-19, enrolled during active disease. CDR3 protein: CASSQKYNEQFF. Here the CDR3 DNA reads TGTGCCAGCAGCCAAAAATACAATGAGCAGTTCTTC.